The entry below gives a single T cell receptor (beta chain) sequence along with its context. This sample was taken from a study of blood T cell repertoires in COVID-19. Study at large: From the United States, Italy and Spain came samples of acute and convalescent COVID-19. PBMCs, B-cell-depleted T cells, or T cells provided the cDNA or gDNA that made up the material.

V gave up 1 base and J gave up 1 base, with 10 bases separating them. Germline CDR1 SEHNR, CDR2 FQNEAQ (reference sequence). The CDR3 length is 16 residues. Per the original data handling: Reference gene primer amplification gave nucleated cell count estimates. Assay: immunoSEQ multiplex PCR; the TCRdb copy retains only in-frame clones and omits some. The V and J calls and clone size come from that table; D and trimming were worked out from the DNA. The table has some 300,000 clones, approximately 86% seen once. The clonotype was recovered from a man in his sixties or seventies with acute or convalescent COVID-19. The sample taken for sequencing was peripheral blood. The chain employs TRBV7-9 and TRBJ2-2; D unclear. CDR3 loop: CASSLGAGKNTGELFF. CDR3 sequence (DNA): TGTGCCAGCAGCTTAGGGGCTGGTAAGAACACCGGGGAGCTGTTTTTT.